This entry lists 7 T cell receptor beta chains sequenced from one sample in a study of shared clonotypes between healthy human individuals. Assay: immunoSEQ multiplex PCR; the TCRdb copy retains only in-frame clones and omits some. The table records about 460,000 clones, about 74% of them present only once. The specimen sequenced was PBMCs. All receptors derive from a woman aged 40-49 years in good health. Some clones in this sample may be carry-over from other donors' samples.

This clone was detected a few times. The chain has TRBV2 and TRBJ1-2; perhaps TRBD1 as D (6 bases). V lost 4 bases and J 6 bases, leaving 15 bases between the germline ends. The CDR3 covers 14 residues. The germline V gene has CDR1 SNHLY and CDR2 FYNNEI. The CDR3 region is CASSGSWAGDGYTF. In DNA, the CDR3 is TGTGCCAGCAGTGGTAGTTGGGCAGGGGATGGCTACACCTTC. Full variable domain (remainder filled in from reference TRBV2 and TRBJ1-2): EPEVTQTPSHQVTQMGQEVILRCVPISNHLYFYWYRQILGQKVEFLVSFYNNEISEKSEIFDDQFSVERPDGSNFTLKIRSTKLEDSAMYFCASSGSWAGDGYTFGSGTRLTVV.

The chain uses TRBV6-5 and TRBJ2-2; D is unclear. The CDR3 has 13 residues. V lost 5 bases to trimming and J lost 3 bases, with 7 bases between them. Germline CDR1 MNHEY, CDR2 SVGAGI. The CDR3 region is CASSADDTGELFF. The CDR3 DNA sequence: TGTGCCAGCAGTGCGGACGACACCGGGGAGCTGTTTTTT.

This chain joins TRBV4-1 and TRBJ2-1; 8 bases map to TRBD2. CDR3 length: 15 residues. CDR1 is MGHRA and CDR2 is YSYEKL in the germline V gene. V lost 0 bases and J lost 5; bases outside the gene matches: 3. The CDR3 sequence is CASSQETSADNEQFF. The CDR3 bases are TGCGCCAGCAGCCAAGAGACTAGCGCGGACAATGAGCAGTTCTTC.

The chain recombines TRBV28 with TRBJ1-2; D is undetermined. V was trimmed by 4 bases and J by 3 bases, leaving 6 bases between them. CDR3 size: 12 residues. From germline, CDR1 is MDHEN and CDR2 SYDVKM. The CDR3 loop is CASSWSDYGYTF. CDR3 DNA sequence: TGTGCCAGCAGTTGGTCGGACTATGGCTACACCTTC.

The chain is built from TRBV7-6 and TRBJ2-2; D unresolved. Trimming removed 1 base at V and 7 bases at J, with 4 bases between. Per germline, CDR1 SGHVS and CDR2 FNYEAQ. This CDR3 spans 12 amino acids. Written as DNA, the CDR3 is TGTGCCAGCAGCTTAGTTATCGGGGAGCTGTTTTTT. Encoded protein: CASSLVIGELFF.

This rearrangement joins TRBV7-9 to TRBJ2-5; D may be TRBD2 (5 bases). Trimming removed 5 bases at V and 4 bases at J, with 20 bases between. This CDR3 comprises 16 residues. Germline-derived CDR1 and CDR2 are SEHNR and FQNEAQ (reference sequence). The CDR3, as DNA: TGTGCCAGCAGCCCGGAGCGACTTGGAGGATTAGAGACCCAGTACTTC. Encoded protein: CASSPERLGGLETQYF.

There are a few counts of this clone. The V and J genes are TRBV7-2 and TRBJ2-7; 8 bases are a match to TRBD2. V lost 2 bases, J lost 3 bases, and 6 bases stayed unmatched. CDR3 length: 15 residues. The germline gives CDR1 SGHTA, CDR2 FQGNSA. CDR3 coding DNA: TGTGCCAGCAGCTTATTGGTTAGCGGGAACTACGAGCAGTACTTC. It is translated as CASSLLVSGNYEQYF.